What follows are 31 T cell receptor beta chains derived from one specimen sequenced in a study of blood T cell repertoires in COVID-19. TCRdb's copy holds only in-frame clones and misses some; the assay was immunoSEQ multiplex PCR. The sample lists more than 85,000 clones; approximately 90% were seen once. Input material: peripheral blood. These receptors were obtained from a man aged 55-75 years with acute or convalescent COVID-19.

This rearrangement joins TRBV7-2 to TRBJ2-1; 8 bases fit TRBD2. The CDR3 runs to 16 residues. CDR1 is SGHTA, CDR2 FQGNSA, per germline. J was trimmed by 7 bases and V by 1 base; bases with no gene match: 9. DNA for the CDR3: TGTGCCAGCAGCTTAGATTCCAGCGGGAGATGGAATGAGCAGTTCTTC. Its translation is CASSLDSSGRWNEQFF.

The chain has TRBV24-1 and TRBJ2-5; TRBD2 matches 13 bases. Germline lookup yields CDR1 KGHDR and CDR2 SFDVKD. This CDR3 is 16 amino acids long. V was clipped by 4 bases and J by 3 bases; unmatched bases: 4. The CDR3 region has the DNA TGTGCCACCAGTGACCCCGGGACTAGCGGGGAAGAGACCCAGTACTTC. It translates to CATSDPGTSGEETQYF.

The chain joins TRBV5-1 to TRBJ2-2; the match to TRBD2 covers 7 bases. The V segment lost 1 base and the J segment 5 bases; nucleotides outside the gene matches: 11. Germline CDR1 reads SGHRS; CDR2 reads YFSETQ. This CDR3 has 17 residues. The CDR3 DNA is TGCGCCAGCAGCTTGAACGGAGCGGGAACAGCTACCGGGGAGCTGTTTTTT. Translated: CASSLNGAGTATGELFF.

The chain employs TRBV10-3 and TRBJ1-3, with a possible D match to TRBD1 (5 bases). Germline V gene data show CDR1 as ENHRY and CDR2 as SYGVKD. The CDR3 is 15 amino acids. Trimming took 3 bases from V and 4 from J, leaving 13 bases between them. In DNA form, the CDR3 reads TGTGCCATCAGTGAATGGGGGGTTCCGGGAAACACCATATATTTT. Protein product: CAISEWGVPGNTIYF.

The chain links TRBV3-1 (or the pseudogene TRBV3-2) to TRBJ1-1, with 7 bases lining up with TRBD1. Trimming took 8 bases from V and 1 from J; bases not matched to a gene: 4. From germline, CDR1 is LGHDT and CDR2 YNNKEL (reference sequence). The CDR3 covers 13 residues. The CDR3 sequence is CASGGQPNTEAFF. CDR3 bases: TGTGCCAGCGGGGGACAGCCGAACACTGAAGCTTTCTTT.

The count of this clone is one. The same CDR3 is also encoded by other DNA sequences in this sample. The chain carries TRBV27 and TRBJ1-5; unclear D gene. CDR1 and CDR2 (germline): MNHEY, SMNVEV (reference sequence). V lost 3 bases and J 4 bases, leaving 4 bases between the germline ends. The CDR3 contains 12 residues. CDR3 in DNA: TGTGCCAGCAGTTTGCGAAATCAGCCCCAGCATTTT. The encoded protein is CASSLRNQPQHF.

The sample holds a few counts of this clone. The chain combines TRBV19 with TRBJ1-1; the D gene is possibly TRBD1 (5 bases). Germline lookup yields CDR1 LNHDA and CDR2 SQIVND (reference sequence). This CDR3 has 14 residues. Between the trimmed V and J ends, which lost 3 bases and 0 bases, there was a span of 8 bases. CDR3 coding DNA: TGTGCCAGTAGTATTTGGGGCTTGAACACTGAAGCTTTCTTT. It is translated as CASSIWGLNTEAFF.

For the CDR3, the DNA is TGCGCCAGCAGTGGGGCTAGCGGGAGTAATATCTCCTACAATGAGCAGTTCTTC. Amino acids: CASSGASGSNISYNEQFF. This chain uses TRBV10-1 with TRBJ2-1, with 10 nucleotides matching TRBD2. This CDR3 comprises 18 residues. Trimming took 4 bases from V and 0 from J; bases not matched to a gene: 9. Germline CDR1 and CDR2: WNHNN and SYGVQD (reference sequence).

The rearrangement uses TRBV7-3 and TRBJ1-2, with unresolved D. The CDR3 consists of 13 residues. Germline loops: CDR1 SGHTA, CDR2 FQGTGA. V was clipped by 4 bases and J by 4 bases, with 10 bases between them. CDR3 protein: CASSSRRGYGYTF. The CDR3 bases are TGTGCCAGCAGCTCACGGCGGGGCTATGGCTACACCTTC.

V gene TRBV19 combines with J gene TRBJ2-2, with a possible D match to TRBD2 (5 bases). Trimming took off 6 bases at V and 2 bases at J, with 10 bases between the two ends. The CDR3 has 14 amino acids. Per the germline V gene, CDR1 is LNHDA and CDR2 is SQIVND (reference sequence). Here the CDR3 DNA reads TGTGCCAGTAGGGCTAGCAGTAACACCGGGGAGCTGTTTTTT. Its translation is CASRASSNTGELFF.

The chain combines TRBV10-3 with TRBJ2-2; 8 nucleotides align to TRBD1. This CDR3 is built from 15 residues. Germline CDR1 and CDR2: ENHRY and SYGVKD. Trimming at V came to 7 bases and at J to 5 bases, leaving 9 bases not matched to a gene. Here the CDR3 reads CAINDRGPMTGELFF. The CDR3 DNA is TGTGCCATCAACGACAGGGGCCCCATGACCGGGGAGCTGTTTTTT.

The chain joins TRBV12-5 to TRBJ1-5; 7 positions agree with TRBD1. CDR1 is LGHNT, CDR2 FRNRAP, per germline. The CDR3 totals 13 residues. V lost 6 bases and J lost 2; bases outside the gene matches: 1. CDR3 nucleotide sequence: TGTGCTAGTGGACAGGGGCGCAATCAGCCCCAGCATTTT. Protein: CASGQGRNQPQHF.

The rearrangement uses TRBV2 and TRBJ2-7; 8 bases match TRBD2. V gave up 7 bases and J gave up 0 bases; unmatched junction bases: 8. The CDR3 consists of 15 residues. Germline CDR1 reads SNHLY; CDR2 reads FYNNEI. The DNA of the CDR3 is TGTGCCAGCACGGGACTAGGACCGAGCTCCTACGAGCAGTACTTC. It codes for CASTGLGPSSYEQYF.

The genes are TRBV19 and TRBJ2-7; TRBD1 aligns across 7 bases. Trimming at V came to 4 bases and at J to 5 bases, leaving 5 bases not matched to a gene. CDR1 and CDR2 from the germline V gene are LNHDA and SQIVND (reference sequence). This CDR3 contains 13 residues. CDR3 coding DNA: TGTGCCAGTAGTAGACAGGGCGTCAACGAGCAGTACTTC. Translating it yields CASSRQGVNEQYF.

This rearrangement joins TRBV19 to TRBJ1-6; D not certain. The germline gives CDR1 LNHDA, CDR2 SQIVND (reference sequence). This CDR3 is 15 amino acids long. The V and J ends lost 3 bases and 8 bases respectively, with 14 bases between them. In nucleotides, the CDR3 is TGTGCCAGTAGTATCGGCCGTGGGGAGTATTCACCCCTCCACTTT. Translation gives CASSIGRGEYSPLHF.

The sample holds one count of this clone. The genes are TRBV10-1 and TRBJ2-3; D remains ambiguous. Germline values: CDR1 WNHNN, CDR2 SYGVQD (reference sequence). The CDR3 has 12 residues. V gave up 0 bases and J gave up 4 bases, with 2 bases separating them. In DNA, the CDR3 is TGCGCCAGCAGTGAGTCCGCAGATACGCAGTATTTT. This translates into CASSESADTQYF.

The genes are TRBV28 and TRBJ2-2; 7 bases are shared with TRBD2. The CDR3 sequence is 15 residues long. V shed 2 bases and J 5 bases; nucleotides not matched to a gene: 5. Germline V gives CDR1 MDHEN, CDR2 SYDVKM. The CDR3 protein is CASSLAGVETGELFF. In DNA form, the CDR3 reads TGTGCCAGCAGTTTAGCGGGAGTAGAAACCGGGGAGCTGTTTTTT.

This clone has a handful of counts. The chain has TRBV2 and TRBJ2-7; 15 bases match TRBD2. The CDR3 has 16 residues. Trimming cost V 3 bases and J 4 bases; bases outside gene matches: 4. Germline CDR1 and CDR2: SNHLY and FYNNEI. The CDR3, as DNA: TGTGCCAGCAGTGAGACCGGGACTAGCGGGAGGTACGAGCAGTACTTC. Translation gives CASSETGTSGRYEQYF.

This clone was observed once. This chain connects TRBV10-3 to TRBJ1-1; 9 bases match TRBD1. The V segment lost 4 bases and the J segment 5 bases; nucleotides outside the gene matches: 5. CDR1 and CDR2 (germline): ENHRY, SYGVKD. There are 14 residues in the CDR3. CDR3 region: CAISGDREITEAFF. The CDR3 coding sequence is TGTGCCATCAGTGGGGACAGGGAGATTACTGAAGCTTTCTTT.

V and J are TRBV7-2 and TRBJ1-2; possibly TRBD1 for D (5 bases). Germline V CDR1 and CDR2: SGHTA, FQGNSA. The CDR3 runs to 12 residues. V was pared by 1 base and J by 8 bases, with 8 bases between. As DNA, the CDR3 is TGTGCCAGCAGCTTAGGCACAGGAGGCTACACCTTC. Protein sequence: CASSLGTGGYTF.

This chain links TRBV25-1 with TRBJ2-2, with 7 bases fitting TRBD1. V lost 3 bases, J lost 2 bases, and 9 bases stayed unmatched. This CDR3 is 17 amino acids long. Germline-derived CDR1 and CDR2 are MGHDK and SYGVNS. The CDR3 DNA is TGTGCCAGCAGTGACCCCCGGACAGGATCTAACACCGGGGAGCTGTTTTTT. This encodes CASSDPRTGSNTGELFF.

The chain links TRBV3-1 (or the pseudogene TRBV3-2) to TRBJ2-1; D gene ambiguous. This CDR3 region has 14 residues. Germline values: CDR1 LGHDT, CDR2 YNNKEL (reference sequence). V was cut by 0 bases and J by 9 bases, with 12 bases left in between. Here the CDR3 DNA reads TGTGCCAGCAGCCAAGAATTTAGTAAACTTGAGCAGTTCTTC. Translation: CASSQEFSKLEQFF.

The chain links TRBV27 to TRBJ2-6; D is ambiguous. The V end lost 3 bases, the J end lost 1 base, and 7 bases lay between the germline ends. The V gene's germline CDR1 is MNHEY and CDR2 SMNVEV (reference sequence). The CDR3 is 15 amino acids. CDR3 nucleotide sequence: TGTGCCAGCAGTTTCTTGGCATCTGGGGCCAACGTCCTGACTTTC. As protein: CASSFLASGANVLTF.

The chain employs TRBV11-1 and TRBJ1-4, with 7 positions matching TRBD1. Trimming took 5 bases from V and 8 from J; bases not matched to a gene: 11. The CDR3 is made up of 15 amino acids. Germline assignment: CDR1 SGHAT and CDR2 FQDESV (reference sequence). The CDR3 DNA is TGTGCCAGCAGCCGCGCCCGACAGGGTGAAGAAAAACTGTTTTTT. Residues: CASSRARQGEEKLFF. Drawing the rest from reference TRBV11-1 and TRBJ1-4, the complete variable domain is EAEVAQSPRYKITEKSQAVAFWCDPISGHATLYWYRQILGQGPELLVQFQDESVVDDSQLPKDRFSAERLKGVDSTLKIQPAELGDSAMYLCASSRARQGEEKLFFGSGTQLSVL.

The chain employs TRBV27 and TRBJ1-4; tentatively, D is TRBD1 (5 bases). Trimming took 5 bases from V and 4 from J, leaving 11 bases between them. The CDR3 runs to 14 residues. Germline CDR1 and CDR2: MNHEY and SMNVEV (reference sequence). The CDR3 loop is CASSPRGVNEKLFF. The CDR3 DNA sequence: TGTGCCAGCAGTCCCCGGGGGGTTAATGAAAAACTGTTTTTT.

The CDR3 DNA is TGTGCCAGCAGCCAAACAGCTTTCTCTGGAAACACCATATATTTT. Its protein product is CASSQTAFSGNTIYF. The chain links TRBV14 to TRBJ1-3; no clear D. The CDR3 consists of 15 residues. Trimming removed 2 bases from V and 0 bases from J, with 8 bases in between. Germline CDR1 is SGHDN and CDR2 is FVKESK.

The chain carries TRBV24-1 and TRBJ2-3, with a weak D call TRBD1 (5 bases). The CDR3 is 16 residues long. Trimming stripped 1 base from V and 6 bases from J, with 16 bases between. Germline V gives CDR1 KGHDR, CDR2 SFDVKD. CDR3: CATSDFGRAKGDTQYF. The CDR3 DNA reads as TGTGCCACCAGTGATTTTGGCAGGGCTAAGGGGGATACGCAGTATTTT.

CDR3 residues: CASSLRGFGNTEAFF. In DNA, the CDR3 is TGTGCCAGCTCCCTCAGGGGCTTTGGGAACACTGAAGCTTTCTTT. The rearrangement uses TRBV18 and TRBJ1-1, with TRBD1 as a possible D gene (6 bases). The CDR3 extends over 15 amino acids. Germline V gives CDR1 KGHSH, CDR2 LQKENI. Trimming took 6 bases from V and 1 from J, leaving 15 bases between them.

The J gene is TRBJ1-2, the V gene TRBV25-1, with 10 nucleotides matching TRBD1. The CDR3 is made up of 14 amino acids. Unmatched junction bases numbered 5, after V lost 6 bases and J lost 4 bases. Looked up from germline, CDR1 is MGHDK and CDR2 is SYGVNS. The CDR3 sequence: CASRGTGVSYGYTF. The DNA of the CDR3 is TGTGCCAGCAGAGGGACAGGGGTATCCTATGGCTACACCTTC.

The genes are TRBV29-1 and TRBJ2-5; weak D call: TRBD2 (7 bases). The CDR3 is made up of 14 amino acids. Trimming pared 2 bases from V and 5 bases from J, leaving 15 bases between. Germline V gives CDR1 SQVTM, CDR2 ANQGSEA. CDR3 in amino acids: CSVEPSGRGETQYF. The CDR3, as DNA: TGCAGCGTTGAACCTAGCGGAAGGGGGGAGACCCAGTACTTC.

The chain joins TRBV3-1 (or the pseudogene TRBV3-2) to TRBJ1-2, with D tentatively TRBD1 (5 bases). The length of the CDR3 is 12 residues. Germline-derived CDR1 and CDR2 are LGHDT and YNNKEL (reference sequence). V lost 4 bases, J lost 2 bases, and 5 bases lay in between. The CDR3 sequence is CASSPGNYGYTF. CDR3 sequence (DNA): TGTGCCAGCAGCCCAGGGAACTATGGCTACACCTTC.